This T cell receptor (beta chain) was identified during a study of cytomegalovirus exposure and HLA in healthy donors. About the study: An early release of data contained about 85 million unique TCRs, which came from HLA-typed donors.

As for this clone: Its antigen is unidentified.

Both 60 Vbeta primers and 13 Jbeta primers went into the PCR. The authors' processing: In a later analysis, of 80 million to 90 million unique beta chains, about 12 million appeared in at least two donors. The repertoire was sequenced with immunoSEQ multiplex PCR; TCRdb's copy has only in-frame clones and lacks some. V and J calls and clone size come straight from that table; D and trimming were deduced from the DNA. The listing records 200,000 to 250,000 clones. Study-wide results and caveats: Cytomegalovirus status, reportedly, was diagnosed with high specificity and sensitivity by the classifier. In a later analysis, a genetic analysis reported fewer productive-TCR N-insertions in an Asian-associated ancestry cluster than the cohort average.

This CDR3 is 15 amino acids long. J was trimmed by 2 bases and V by 10 bases; bases with no gene match: 10. Germline V gene lookup returns CDR1 LNHDA and CDR2 SQIVND (reference sequence). The chain recombines TRBV19 with TRBJ2-2, with 7 bases aligning to TRBD1. What was sequenced was PBMCs. The source of this sequence is a girl aged 2-9 years in good health and CMV-seropositive. CDR3 residues: CATSGTARNTGELFF. The CDR3 coding sequence is TGTGCCACGTCCGGGACAGCCAGAAACACCGGGGAGCTGTTTTTT.